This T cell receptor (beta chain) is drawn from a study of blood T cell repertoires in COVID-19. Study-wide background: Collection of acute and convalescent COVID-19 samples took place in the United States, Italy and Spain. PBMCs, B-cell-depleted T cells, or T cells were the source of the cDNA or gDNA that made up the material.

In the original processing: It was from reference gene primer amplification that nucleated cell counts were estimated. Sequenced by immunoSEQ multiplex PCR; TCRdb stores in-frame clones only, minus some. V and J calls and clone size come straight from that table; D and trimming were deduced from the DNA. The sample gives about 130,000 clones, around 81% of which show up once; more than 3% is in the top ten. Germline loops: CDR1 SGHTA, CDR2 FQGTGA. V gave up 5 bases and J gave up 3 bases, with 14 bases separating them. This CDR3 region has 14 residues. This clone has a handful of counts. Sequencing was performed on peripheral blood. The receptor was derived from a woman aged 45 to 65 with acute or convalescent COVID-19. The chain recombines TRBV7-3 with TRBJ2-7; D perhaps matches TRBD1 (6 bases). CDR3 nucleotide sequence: TGTGCCAGCAGCACGCTTGGACAGTTCTACGAGCAGTACTTC. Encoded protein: CASSTLGQFYEQYF.